This T cell receptor beta chain was sequenced during a study of cytomegalovirus exposure and HLA in healthy donors. Findings of the study overall: Later on, a genetic analysis was performed. It linked a missense variant in DCLRE1C with V- and J-gene trimming of TCR beta.

A word on this clone: Antigen: not known.

Primers included in the PCR were 60 Vbeta and 13 Jbeta primers. The repertoire was sequenced with immunoSEQ multiplex PCR; TCRdb's copy has only in-frame clones and lacks some. Among about 150,000 clones listed, 65% to 80% were seen once. The sample consisted of PBMCs. This sequence was found in a man aged 30-40 years in good health and CMV-seronegative.

The CDR3 coding sequence is TGTGCCAGCAGCTTGCCCGGGGTTGGCTACACCTTC. Its translation: CASSLPGVGYTF. This chain connects TRBV5-4 to TRBJ1-2, with unresolved D. Germline CDR1 reads SGHNT; CDR2 reads YYREEE (reference sequence). The V and J ends lost 1 base and 7 bases respectively, with 8 bases between them. The length of the CDR3 is 12 residues. Looking up the rest from reference TRBV5-4 and TRBJ1-2 gives the full variable domain: ETGVTQSPTHLIKTRGQQVTLRCSSQSGHNTVSWYQQALGQGPQFIFQYYREEENGRGNFPPRFSGLQFPNYSSELNVNALELDDSALYLCASSLPGVGYTFGSGTRLTVV.